This TCR beta chain is drawn from a study of OX40 agonist ivuxolimab in advanced cancers. The wider study: Patients received the agonistic anti-OX40 (CD134) antibody ivuxolimab.

This CDR3 is built from 16 residues. V lost 2 bases, J lost 1 base, and 16 bases lay in between. CDR1 is SGHNT and CDR2 is YYREEE in the germline V gene (reference sequence). This table comes from immunoSEQ multiplex PCR, and its TCRdb copy is limited to in-frame clones, with some not included. This sample has some 69,000 clones, with 80% to 90% found just once. The V call is TRBV5-4, the J call TRBJ2-7; D is ambiguous. The sequencing here drew on CD4+ or CD8+ T cells sorted from blood, taken in a trial of the OX40 agonist ivuxolimab. This clonotype was obtained from an adult with an advanced solid tumor such as melanoma, head and neck, liver or kidney cancer. CDR3 sequence: CASSLPVAVFSYEQYF. The DNA of the CDR3 is TGTGCCAGCAGCTTACCCGTAGCAGTTTTTTCCTACGAGCAGTACTTC.